A selection of T cell receptor beta chains follows, all from one sample in a study of neurological immune-mediated disorders. TCRdb recomputed calls from the 5' RACE reads with MiXCR, one row per CDR3 protein. The table lists around 130,000 distinct CDR3 sequences, about 3.2% of them singletons, with over 1% in the top ten. Material for sequencing was PBMCs. These receptors were collected from a woman between 25 and 40 years old with multiple sclerosis. Each CDR3 is given with its conserved first and last residue. D genes are given only for firm matches. Rows give clone size only sometimes, using once, few, many, or a class for an expanded clone.

V: TRBV3-1
D: .
size: many
J: TRBJ2-1
DNA: TGTGCCAGCAGCCAACCCTCTTACAATGAGCAGTTCTTC
CDR3: CASSQPSYNEQFF

V: TRBV6-5
D: .
size: few
J: TRBJ1-1
DNA: .
CDR3: CASSTSGGEAFF

V: TRBV6-5
D: .
size: .
J: TRBJ2-7
DNA: TGTGCCAGCAGTTCACGCCCGCCCGGGGGCCCCTACGAGCAGTACTTC
CDR3: CASSSRPPGGPYEQYF

V: TRBV12-3/TRBV12-4
D: TRBD2
size: few
J: TRBJ2-4
DNA: TGTGCCAGCAGTTTTGAGCGGGGAGGCTTAGGGTACTTC
CDR3: CASSFERGGLGYF

V: TRBV2
D: .
size: many
J: TRBJ1-2
DNA: TGTGCCAGCAGGACCGCTAACTATGGCTACACCTTC
CDR3: CASRTANYGYTF

V: TRBV7-8
D: .
size: many
J: TRBJ2-5
DNA: TGTGCCAGCAGCTTAGAAGTAGGGCAGGCTCAGTACTTC
CDR3: CASSLEVGQAQYF

V: TRBV5-1
D: TRBD1
size: many
J: TRBJ2-1
DNA: TGCGCCAGCAGCTCGGGACAGGGAGCCTACAATGAGCAGTTCTTC
CDR3: CASSSGQGAYNEQFF

V: TRBV29-1
D: .
size: many
J: TRBJ2-7
DNA: TGCAGCGTTGAATCGGGGAGCTCCTACGAGCAGTACTTC
CDR3: CSVESGSSYEQYF

V: TRBV6-5
D: TRBD1
size: many
J: TRBJ1-2
DNA: TGTGCCAGCAGTCATACTTCCGGGACAGCCCTTTATGGCTACACCTTC
CDR3: CASSHTSGTALYGYTF

V: TRBV5-4
D: .
size: many
J: TRBJ1-2
DNA: TGTGCCAGCAGCTTGTCTGAGGGGATGTACTATGGCTACACCTTC
CDR3: CASSLSEGMYYGYTF

V: TRBV20-1
D: TRBD1
size: many
J: TRBJ1-4
DNA: TGCAGTGCCTCGGACAGGGGGCATTCTAATGAAAAACTGTTTTTT
CDR3: CSASDRGHSNEKLFF

V: TRBV6-5
D: .
size: many
J: TRBJ2-5
DNA: TGTGCCAGCAGTACGGGTCGGGAGACCCAGTACTTC
CDR3: CASSTGRETQYF

V: TRBV5-5
D: .
size: many
J: TRBJ1-1
DNA: TGTGCCAGCAGCTTGGGAGGCATGAGGGGCACTGAAGCTTTCTTT
CDR3: CASSLGGMRGTEAFF

V: TRBV20-1
D: TRBD1
size: few
J: TRBJ1-5
DNA: TGCAGTGCTAGAGGCTCCCGACAGGGGACATACCAGCCCCAGCATTTT
CDR3: CSARGSRQGTYQPQHF

V: TRBV10-3
D: .
size: many
J: TRBJ1-4
DNA: TGTGCCATCAGTGAGGACAGGCCGGTCGCAACTAATGAAAAACTGTTTTTT
CDR3: CAISEDRPVATNEKLFF

V: TRBV30
D: .
size: .
J: TRBJ1-2
DNA: TGTGCCTGGAGTGTACTGGGGGTCGGCTACACCTTC
CDR3: CAWSVLGVGYTF

V: TRBV12-3/TRBV12-4
D: TRBD1
size: many
J: TRBJ1-5
DNA: TGTGCCAGCAGGGACGAATACAGGGGCGGGAGCAATCAGCCCCAGCATTTT
CDR3: CASRDEYRGGSNQPQHF

V: TRBV5-6
D: .
size: many
J: TRBJ2-1
DNA: TGTGCCAGCAGCTTAGGGCCGGGGCTAGCGATGGAGCAGTTCTTC
CDR3: CASSLGPGLAMEQFF

V: TRBV7-8
D: TRBD1
size: .
J: TRBJ1-1
DNA: TGTGCCAGCAGCTTGGTGGAGGGGGCGGACACTGAAGCTTTCTTT
CDR3: CASSLVEGADTEAFF

V: TRBV7-9
D: TRBD1
size: many
J: TRBJ2-7
DNA: TGTGCCAGCAGCTTTATCCCGGGACAGGCGGCCTACGAGCAGTACTTC
CDR3: CASSFIPGQAAYEQYF

V: TRBV5-1
D: .
size: many
J: TRBJ2-7
DNA: TGCGCCAGCAGCCCCAGAGGTAGCACCCAGGCTTGGGAGCAGTACTTC
CDR3: CASSPRGSTQAWEQYF

V: TRBV4-3
D: .
size: many
J: TRBJ2-2
DNA: TGCGCCAGCAGCCAGCCACAGCGACAGGGAGGTACCGGGGAGCTGTTTTTT
CDR3: CASSQPQRQGGTGELFF

V: TRBV5-1
D: .
size: many
J: TRBJ1-4
DNA: TGCGCCAGCAGCTTGGGGCAGGGCAGTAATGAAAAACTGTTTTTT
CDR3: CASSLGQGSNEKLFF

V: TRBV20-1
D: .
size: many
J: TRBJ2-5
DNA: TGCAGTGCTAGCCGGCAGGGGAATCCTTTAGAGACCCAGTACTTC
CDR3: CSASRQGNPLETQYF

V: TRBV19
D: .
size: many
J: TRBJ1-5
DNA: TGTGCCAGTAGTATAGGGGTTACCAATCAGCCCCAGCATTTT
CDR3: CASSIGVTNQPQHF

V: TRBV6-2/TRBV6-3
D: TRBD1
size: many
J: TRBJ2-7
DNA: TGTGCCAGCAGTCATAGGGACAGGGCAAGCTCCTACGAGCAGTACTTC
CDR3: CASSHRDRASSYEQYF

V: TRBV4-3
D: .
size: few
J: TRBJ2-1
DNA: TGCGCCAGCAGCCAAGATGAGAGGGCCACCTACAATGAGCAGTTCTTC
CDR3: CASSQDERATYNEQFF

V: TRBV5-1
D: TRBD1
size: many
J: TRBJ2-2
DNA: TGCGCCAGCAGCATCGGGACAGGGGGTGACACCGGGGAGCTGTTTTTT
CDR3: CASSIGTGGDTGELFF

V: TRBV6-5
D: .
size: many
J: TRBJ2-1
DNA: TGTGCCAGCAGTATAACCCGGGGGCCATACAATGAGCAGTTCTTC
CDR3: CASSITRGPYNEQFF

V: TRBV29-1
D: .
size: many
J: TRBJ1-2
DNA: TGCAGCGTTGGAGACGTCGGCTACACCTTC
CDR3: CSVGDVGYTF

V: TRBV7-8
D: .
size: many
J: TRBJ1-2
DNA: TGTGCCAGCAGCTTAGGAGGAACGACAGTGGGCTATGGCTACACCTTC
CDR3: CASSLGGTTVGYGYTF

V: TRBV7-2
D: .
size: many
J: TRBJ1-5
DNA: TGTGCCAGCAGCTTAGGGCCTACAGATCAGCCCCAGCATTTT
CDR3: CASSLGPTDQPQHF

V: TRBV10-3
D: .
size: few
J: TRBJ2-2
DNA: TGTGCCATCAGCGCGGTTGGGGGCACCGGGGAGCTGTTTTTT
CDR3: CAISAVGGTGELFF

V: TRBV15
D: .
size: many
J: TRBJ2-2
DNA: TGTGCCACCAGCAGAGTTGTAGACACCGGGGAGCTGTTTTTT
CDR3: CATSRVVDTGELFF

V: TRBV9
D: TRBD2
size: many
J: TRBJ2-3
DNA: TGTGCCAGCAGCGCGGGGACTAAGGCAGATACGCAGTATTTT
CDR3: CASSAGTKADTQYF

V: TRBV10-3
D: .
size: many
J: TRBJ2-2
DNA: TGTGCCATCAGAATCGGCCACCCAGGGGCGAACACCGGGGAGCTGTTTTTT
CDR3: CAIRIGHPGANTGELFF

V: TRBV11-2
D: .
size: many
J: TRBJ2-3
DNA: TGTGCCAGCAGGCGGTCCGGAGATACGCAGTATTTT
CDR3: CASRRSGDTQYF

V: TRBV20-1
D: TRBD1
size: many
J: TRBJ1-1
DNA: TGCAGTGCTAACCGGGACAGGGAATTGTTATGGACTGAAGCTTTCTTT
CDR3: CSANRDRELLWTEAFF

V: TRBV20-1
D: .
size: many
J: TRBJ1-2
DNA: TGCAGTGCTAGGACTACAGGCGTCTATGGCTACACCTTC
CDR3: CSARTTGVYGYTF

V: TRBV30
D: .
size: few
J: TRBJ2-5
DNA: TGTGCCTTCAGCGCAGAAGGGAGAAGGACGTACTTC
CDR3: CAFSAEGRRTYF

V: TRBV7-9
D: TRBD1
size: many
J: TRBJ1-5
DNA: TGTGCCAGCAGCCGGGGACAGGATGAGGGGCCCCAGCATTTT
CDR3: CASSRGQDEGPQHF

V: TRBV20-1
D: .
size: many
J: TRBJ2-5
DNA: TGCAGGGCTTTCGCGACAGGGAGGGAGACCCAGTACTTC
CDR3: CRAFATGRETQYF

V: TRBV6-5
D: TRBD2
size: many
J: TRBJ2-7
DNA: TGTGCCAGCAGTTACGGCGGACCGGGGGGCGAGCAGTACTTC
CDR3: CASSYGGPGGEQYF

V: TRBV7-6
D: .
size: many
J: TRBJ1-3
DNA: TGTGCCAGCAGCTTAGTAGGCCTCTCTGGAAACACCATATATTTT
CDR3: CASSLVGLSGNTIYF

V: TRBV5-1
D: .
size: .
J: TRBJ1-6
DNA: TGCGCCAGCAGCCGGGCAGGGGTGCCCTTATCGGGTTCAACCCTCAACTTT
CDR3: CASSRAGVPLSGSTLNF

V: TRBV27
D: TRBD2
size: many
J: TRBJ2-7
DNA: TGTGCCACCCGCTCAGGGCCAGGGACTAGCGGACGGCAGTACTTC
CDR3: CATRSGPGTSGRQYF

V: TRBV12-3/TRBV12-4
D: .
size: many
J: TRBJ2-1
DNA: TGTGCCAGCAGGGGGACTACTGTCACAGGGGAGCAGTTCTTC
CDR3: CASRGTTVTGEQFF

V: TRBV7-6
D: TRBD2
size: many
J: TRBJ2-1
DNA: TGTGCCAGCAGCGTCTCCGGGACTATATACAATGAGCAGTTCTTC
CDR3: CASSVSGTIYNEQFF

V: TRBV5-1
D: .
size: many
J: TRBJ2-7
DNA: TGCGCCAGCAGCTTCTTGGCTAGCTCCTACGAGCAGTACTTC
CDR3: CASSFLASSYEQYF

V: TRBV29-1
D: TRBD1
size: many
J: TRBJ1-1
DNA: TGCAGCGATGTGAGGGACAGGGCCACTGAAGCTTTCTTT
CDR3: CSDVRDRATEAFF

V: TRBV20-1
D: TRBD1
size: many
J: TRBJ1-1
DNA: TGCAGTGCTAGTGACAGGGGGACTGAAGCTTTCTTT
CDR3: CSASDRGTEAFF

V: TRBV15
D: .
size: many
J: TRBJ1-3
DNA: TGTGCCACCAGCAGAGATGTCGTGGGCTACTCTGGAAACACCATATATTTT
CDR3: CATSRDVVGYSGNTIYF

V: TRBV20-1
D: .
size: many
J: TRBJ1-1
DNA: TGCAGTGCTAGAGAACCCGATCGGGACACTGAAGCTTTCTTT
CDR3: CSAREPDRDTEAFF

V: TRBV20-1
D: TRBD1
size: many
J: TRBJ2-3
DNA: TGCAGTGCGCCCTTAACCGGGACAGTCAAAGATACGCAGTATTTT
CDR3: CSAPLTGTVKDTQYF

V: TRBV6-5
D: .
size: few
J: TRBJ1-6
DNA: TGTGCCAGCAGTTACGGGACCGGTAATTCACCCCTCAACTTT
CDR3: CASSYGTGNSPLNF

V: TRBV7-8
D: TRBD2
size: many
J: TRBJ2-5
DNA: TGTGCCAGCAGCTTAAGTACCAGCGGGGGGCCCGAGACCCAGTACTTC
CDR3: CASSLSTSGGPETQYF

V: TRBV10-3
D: .
size: many
J: TRBJ2-7
DNA: TGTGCCATCAGTGGAACTGGGTCGGTCGGCCGAGGATTC
CDR3: CAISGTGSVGRGF

V: TRBV5-1
D: .
size: many
J: TRBJ2-1
DNA: TGCGCCAGCAGCTTGGGATGGGGGGCGCCGAACAATGAGCAGTTCTTC
CDR3: CASSLGWGAPNNEQFF

V: TRBV5-1
D: .
size: many
J: TRBJ1-1
DNA: TGCGCCAGCAGTCGGACTGATGGTAACACTGAAGCTTTCTTT
CDR3: CASSRTDGNTEAFF